Listed here are 22 T cell receptor beta chains from one sample, sequenced in a study of T cell changes during pregnancy in multiple sclerosis. Sequenced by immunoSEQ multiplex PCR; TCRdb stores in-frame clones only, minus some. The repertoire holds fewer than 50,000 clones, with roughly nine tenths as singletons. The sample consisted of CD8+ T cells from peripheral blood mononuclear cells, taken in the third trimester of pregnancy. All receptors derive from a female donor with multiple sclerosis, enrolled in a pregnancy study.

The chain links TRBV6-4 to TRBJ2-1, with TRBD2 matching over 7 bases. Germline-derived CDR1 and CDR2 are MRHNA and SNTAGT. CDR3 length: 13 residues. V shed 8 bases, J shed 9 bases, and the junction held 10 bases outside the gene matches. CDR3: CASSRRENGEQFF. In DNA, the CDR3 is TGTGCCAGCTCGAGGCGGGAGAATGGTGAGCAGTTCTTC.

The chain links TRBV18 to TRBJ2-7, with D possibly TRBD2 on 5 matching bases. The germline V gene has CDR1 KGHSH and CDR2 LQKENI. This CDR3 is 14 amino acids long. The ends were cut back, 4 bases at V and 5 bases at J, with 15 bases in the middle. The CDR3 nucleotides read TGTGCCAGCTCACAGGACGGGGTCTACGACGAGCAGTACTTC. It is translated as CASSQDGVYDEQYF.

DNA for the CDR3: TGTGCCAGCAGCCTCACACTAGCGGGAGGGAATGAGCAGTTCTTC. It translates to CASSLTLAGGNEQFF. This chain uses TRBV6-1 with TRBJ2-1; 13 nucleotides match TRBD2. The junction had 6 bases not matched to a gene; V was cut back by 6 bases and J by 7 bases. Germline CDR1 is MNHNS and CDR2 is SASEGT. The CDR3 contains 15 residues.

This clone appeared once. The chain recombines TRBV5-6 with TRBJ2-1; D is ambiguous. The germline CDR1 and CDR2 sequences are SGHDT and YYEEEE. Trimming took off 1 base at V and 7 bases at J, with 3 bases between the two ends. This CDR3 has 11 amino acids. The CDR3 region is CASSLSNEQFF. In DNA form, the CDR3 reads TGTGCCAGCAGCTTGTCGAATGAGCAGTTCTTC.

A word on this clone: The CDR3 ends on some other residue instead of the conserved phenylalanine or tryptophan, so this is likely a read error. This chain uses TRBV5-6 with TRBJ1-1; D is possibly TRBD1 (5 bases). Trimming left V 0 bases short and J 4 bases short, with 13 bases between. CDR1 is SGHDT and CDR2 is YYEEEE in the germline V gene. This CDR3 is 15 amino acids long. DNA for the CDR3: TGTGCCAGCAGCTTGGGGCAGGGTAGGTCCACTGAAGCTTTCCTT. Its protein is CASSLGQGRSTEAFL.

This chain connects TRBV6-1 to TRBJ1-1; no clear D. The CDR3 contains 13 residues. Trimming removed 4 bases at V and 0 bases at J, with 6 bases between. Germline V gene sequence: CDR1 MNHNS, CDR2 SASEGT. CDR3 residues: CASSAGMNTEAFF. CDR3 sequence (DNA): TGTGCCAGCAGTGCGGGAATGAACACTGAAGCTTTCTTT.

The rearrangement uses TRBV28 and TRBJ2-7; 9 nucleotides match TRBD2. Looked up from germline, CDR1 is MDHEN and CDR2 is SYDVKM. The junction had 3 bases not matched to a gene; V was cut back by 3 bases and J by 0 bases. This CDR3 comprises 15 residues. CDR3 in DNA: TGTGCCAGCAGTTTTCTTAGCGGGAGCTCCTACGAGCAGTACTTC. Its translation: CASSFLSGSSYEQYF.

V gene TRBV5-1 combines with J gene TRBJ2-7; D is possibly TRBD2 (5 bases). V lost 3 bases and J 2 bases, leaving 18 bases between the germline ends. The CDR3 has 16 residues. Germline CDR1 is SGHRS and CDR2 is YFSETQ. The CDR3 sequence: CASSSGLFLRPYEQYF. The DNA for the CDR3 is TGCGCCAGCAGCTCAGGACTTTTCCTCCGCCCCTACGAGCAGTACTTC.

The V gene is TRBV6-5, the J gene TRBJ2-7, with 7 nucleotides matching TRBD1. With V trimmed by 2 bases and J by 4 bases, 8 bases remained unmatched. This CDR3 has 15 amino acids. Germline V CDR1 and CDR2: MNHEY, SVGAGI. CDR3 amino acids: CASSYRGTDVYEQYF. The CDR3 DNA sequence: TGTGCCAGCAGTTACCGAGGGACAGACGTATACGAGCAGTACTTC.

With respect to this clone: Germline is not matched at one junction end, which may reflect a read error. The gene calls are TRBV7-7 and TRBJ2-1, with 7 bases that match TRBD1. Germline CDR1 reads SSHAT; CDR2 reads FNYEAQ (reference sequence). The CDR3 runs 18 residues. The CDR3 sequence: CASSLAQFGQATYNEQFF. The CDR3 DNA sequence: TGTGCTAGCAGCTTAGCTCAGTTTGGACAGGCCACCTACAATGAGCAGTTCTTC. The entire variable domain, with the rest obtained from reference TRBV7-7 and TRBJ2-1, is as follows: GAGVSQSPRYKVTKRGQDVTLRCDPISSHATLYWYQQALGQGPEFLTYFNYEAQPDKSGLPSDRFSAERPEGSISTLTIQRTEQRDSAMYRCASSLAQFGQATYNEQFFGPGTRLTVL.

This chain uses TRBV28 with TRBJ1-4; weak D call: TRBD1 (5 bases). V was shortened by 10 bases and J by 7 bases, with 16 bases between the two germline ends. CDR1 MDHEN and CDR2 SYDVKM come from the germline V gene. CDR3 size: 13 residues. CDR3 sequence reads: CAMGRGGSEKLFF. CDR3 nucleotide sequence: TGTGCCATGGGGAGGGGTGGGAGTGAAAAACTGTTTTTT.

V and J are TRBV4-2 and TRBJ2-7; TRBD1 aligns across 11 bases. After removal of 4 bases from V and 3 bases from J, the junction contained 5 bases not matched to a gene. CDR1 is LGHNA, CDR2 YNFKEQ, per germline. The CDR3 has 15 residues. As DNA, the CDR3 is TGTGCCAGCAGCCCCCCCGGGACAGGGGGCTACGAGCAGTACTTC. Its translation: CASSPPGTGGYEQYF.

The chain links TRBV4-3 to TRBJ2-4, with D hard to call. Looked up from germline, CDR1 is LGHNA and CDR2 is YSLEER. V lost 3 bases to trimming and J lost 1 base, with 13 bases between them. CDR3 length equals 16 residues. CDR3 sequence: CASSQTWSGAKNIQYF. The CDR3 DNA follows: TGCGCCAGCAGCCAGACGTGGAGTGGGGCCAAAAACATTCAGTACTTC.

The chain's CDR3 is CASSIGRDRGHGYTF. CDR3 coding DNA: TGTGCCAGTAGTATAGGGAGGGACAGGGGGCATGGCTACACCTTC. The chain couples TRBV19 to TRBJ1-2; 12 bases line up with TRBD1. J was trimmed by 6 bases and V by 1 base; bases with no gene match: 3. The CDR3 consists of 15 residues. Germline lookup yields CDR1 LNHDA and CDR2 SQIVND (reference sequence).

This CDR3 is CASSSGLAEDTQYF. DNA of the CDR3: TGTGCCAGCAGCTCGGGACTAGCGGAAGATACGCAGTATTTT. This rearrangement joins TRBV5-4 to TRBJ2-3; 11 nucleotides match TRBD2. The CDR3 loop spans 14 amino acids. Germline values: CDR1 SGHNT, CDR2 YYREEE (reference sequence). Losses at the gene ends were 3 bases for V and 5 bases for J; bases not matched to a gene: 2. The full variable domain, in which reference TRBV5-4 and TRBJ2-3 provide the parts outside the CDR3, is ETGVTQSPTHLIKTRGQQVTLRCSSQSGHNTVSWYQQALGQGPQFIFQYYREEENGRGNFPPRFSGLQFPNYSSELNVNALELDDSALYLCASSSGLAEDTQYFGPGTRLTVL.

The chain employs TRBV7-9 and TRBJ1-2, with TRBD1 matching over 7 bases. This CDR3 comprises 14 residues. Germline V gene lookup returns CDR1 SEHNR and CDR2 FQNEAQ (reference sequence). Losses at the gene ends were 3 bases for V and 6 bases for J; bases not matched to a gene: 7. CDR3 residues: CASSFNRGKDGYTF. The DNA for the CDR3 is TGTGCCAGCAGCTTTAACAGGGGCAAGGATGGCTACACCTTC.

This chain uses TRBV4-3 with TRBJ2-6; D possibly corresponds to TRBD2 (5 bases). V was cut by 0 bases and J by 7 bases, with 7 bases left in between. Germline V lookup: CDR1 LGHNA, CDR2 YSLEER. The CDR3 contains 14 residues. The CDR3 sequence: CASSQDSEANVLTF. As DNA, the CDR3 is TGCGCCAGCAGCCAAGATAGCGAAGCCAACGTCCTGACTTTC.

This clone qualifies as medium-sized. The sample holds other DNA sequences that translate to the same CDR3. The V and J genes are TRBV7-9 and TRBJ2-7; D perhaps matches TRBD1 (5 bases). The CDR3 runs 13 residues. Germline V gene sequence: CDR1 SEHNR, CDR2 FQNEAQ (reference sequence). Trimming cost V 2 bases and J 3 bases, with 8 bases left between them. CDR3 loop: CASSLQGDYEQYF. DNA for the CDR3: TGTGCCAGCAGCTTACAGGGCGACTACGAGCAGTACTTC. Filled out from reference TRBV7-9 and TRBJ2-7, the complete variable domain reads DTGVSQNPRHKITKRGQNVTFRCDPISEHNRLYWYRQTLGQGPEFLTYFQNEAQLEKSRLLSDRFSAERPKGSFSTLEIQRTEQGDSAMYLCASSLQGDYEQYFGPGTRLTVT.

V is TRBV11-3 and J is TRBJ2-1; the D gene is possibly TRBD1 (6 bases). The CDR3 has 15 residues. In germline, CDR1 is SGHNT, CDR2 YENEEA. V dropped 5 bases and J dropped 2 bases, with 13 bases sitting between them. This CDR3 reads CASSGQRVTYNEQFF. The CDR3 nucleotides are TGTGCCAGCAGCGGACAGAGGGTCACCTACAATGAGCAGTTCTTC.

The gene calls are TRBV29-1 and TRBJ2-1, with TRBD2 as a possible D gene (6 bases). The CDR3 loop spans 15 amino acids. Between the trimmed V and J ends, which lost 1 base and 7 bases, there was a span of 17 bases. CDR1 is SQVTM and CDR2 is ANQGSEA in the germline V gene. CDR3 protein: CSVEGGELVGNEQFF. CDR3 coding DNA: TGCAGCGTTGAAGGGGGGGAGCTGGTTGGGAATGAGCAGTTCTTC.

This chain connects TRBV11-2 to TRBJ2-7; D unclear. The CDR3 consists of 13 residues. V was cut by 1 base and J by 3 bases, with 7 bases left in between. From germline, CDR1 is SGHAT and CDR2 FQNNGV. As DNA, the CDR3 is TGTGCCAGCAGCTTAGGAATCGGCTACGAGCAGTACTTC. Translated, it gives CASSLGIGYEQYF.

This clone was counted a single time. The J gene is TRBJ1-1, the V gene TRBV27; 9 nucleotides line up with TRBD1. The trim removed 6 bases at V and 1 base at J, leaving 3 bases unmatched. Germline CDR1 is MNHEY and CDR2 is SMNVEV (reference sequence). The CDR3 length is 14 residues. The CDR3 region is CASSPGQGNTEAFF. The CDR3 DNA sequence: TGTGCCAGCAGCCCGGGACAGGGGAACACTGAAGCTTTCTTT.